This T cell receptor (beta chain) was found in a study of T cell clusters in autoimmune cytopenias. Study results and caveats: The T cell clusters came from computational analysis alone and lack functional validation. Clustering suggested that physiological T cell clusters were missing in primary autoimmune cytopenia patients.

One tube held mixed TRB-A and TRB-B primer pools for touch-down PCR. TCRdb reprocessed the multiplex PCR reads and keeps a single row for each CDR3 protein, giving no DNA. Recorded for this sample: approximately 5,000 distinct CDR3 sequences. Tens of thousands of genome equivalents of blood DNA were amplified for TRB. In terms of frequency, this clonotype is medium-sized. The antigen remains unidentified. The sample also formed part of further work on T cell repertoires in aging, cancer and after chemotherapy. This second report adds: The full dataset contained 8.5 million to 10 million TCR reads.

Sequenced: peripheral blood. The TCR comes from a human donor in good health.

The CDR3: CASSITGRTDTQYF. This sequence joins TRBV19 and TRBJ2-3; the TRBD1 assignment by TCRdb is unverifiable without DNA. Germline CDR1 reads LNHDA; CDR2 reads SQIVND (reference sequence). The CDR3 extends over 14 amino acids.